The T cell receptor beta chain described here comes from a study of siplizumab effects on memory and regulatory T cells. General study findings and limits: A naive or memory phenotype could not be assigned to roughly 80-97% of the proliferating CD4+ or CD8+ clones.

A word on this clone: Antigen: not known.

CDR1 is SGHDT and CDR2 is YYEEEE in the germline V gene. The CDR3 has 15 amino acids. With V trimmed by 4 bases and J by 4 bases, 10 bases remained unmatched. Only in-frame clones appear in the TCRdb table, and some are missing; sequencing was by immunoSEQ multiplex PCR. The table shows over 85,000 clones, with roughly 94% occurring only once. This TCR derives from a human donor in good health. The chain combines TRBV5-6 with TRBJ1-1; 7 bases match TRBD1. The source material was non-Treg CD4+ T cells sorted from blood. The CDR3 loop is CASSPETGKGTEAFF. In nucleotides, the CDR3 is TGTGCCAGCAGCCCCGAGACAGGGAAAGGCACTGAAGCTTTCTTT.